Included here is one T cell receptor beta chain sequence, with context. Its antigen remains unknown. This specimen belongs to a study of siplizumab effects on memory and regulatory T cells. Study outcomes and limitations: Phenotypic classification as naive or memory proved unattainable for roughly 80-97% of proliferating CD4+ or CD8+ clones.

Libraries were prepared by immunoSEQ multiplex PCR; TCRdb keeps only in-frame clonotypes and omits some of them. This sample has 50,000 or so clones; roughly 93% occur once, and the top ten carry about two fifths. This CDR3 spans 15 amino acids. Germline V CDR1 and CDR2: MGHRA, YSYEKL. V lost 6 bases and J lost 3; bases outside the gene matches: 6. The sequence came from a human donor in good health. This chain joins TRBV4-1 and TRBJ2-2, with 8 bases lining up with TRBD1. The sequencing input was CD8+ T cells sorted from blood. The CDR3 DNA reads as TGCGCCAGCAGACAGGAGACAGGGGACACCGGGGAGCTGTTTTTT. Its translation is CASRQETGDTGELFF.